This entry lists 17 T cell receptor beta chains sequenced from one sample in a study of cytomegalovirus exposure and HLA in healthy donors. Produced via immunoSEQ multiplex PCR; TCRdb's table is partial and in-frame only. The sample holds around 70,000 clones, 90% to 95% seen once. Sequencing used PBMCs. The source is a young man in good health and CMV-seronegative.

This chain uses TRBV27 with TRBJ2-2; D might be TRBD2 (5 bases). The V and J ends lost 6 bases and 2 bases respectively, with 16 bases between them. Germline CDR1 and CDR2: MNHEY and SMNVEV (reference sequence). This CDR3 is 16 amino acids long. Written as DNA, the CDR3 is TGTGCCAGCAGACCATCCTTTGGGAGAAACACCGGGGAGCTGTTTTTT. Its translation: CASRPSFGRNTGELFF.

V and J are TRBV7-9 and TRBJ2-5; a possible D gene is TRBD1 (5 bases). V was pared by 6 bases and J by 2 bases, with 10 bases between. This CDR3 has 13 amino acids. The germline CDR1 and CDR2 sequences are SEHNR and FQNEAQ (reference sequence). The CDR3 bases are TGTGCCAGCAGGACAGCGCCTCAAGAGACCCAGTACTTC. Protein: CASRTAPQETQYF.

The V and J genes are TRBV30 and TRBJ1-1, with D unresolved. V was trimmed by 5 bases and J by 3 bases, leaving 10 bases between them. Germline CDR1 and CDR2: GTSNPN and SVGIG (reference sequence). CDR3 length equals 12 residues. CDR3 sequence reads: CAWATADTEAFF. For the CDR3, the DNA is TGTGCCTGGGCTACAGCTGACACTGAAGCTTTCTTT.

V and J are TRBV5-1 and TRBJ2-3; TRBD1 matches 8 bases. V was pared by 1 base and J by 6 bases, with 7 bases of the junction left unmatched. This CDR3 is built from 15 residues. The germline V gene has CDR1 SGHRS and CDR2 YFSETQ. The CDR3, as DNA: TGCGCCAGCAGCTTGTTCCAGGGGGCGCAGGATACGCAGTATTTT. Translated, it gives CASSLFQGAQDTQYF.

This clone was counted a few times. The chain joins TRBV29-1 to TRBJ1-1; a possible D gene is TRBD1 (6 bases). CDR1 is SQVTM, CDR2 ANQGSEA, per germline. The CDR3 is 15 residues long. The CDR3 DNA reads TGCAGGGGGGCCATTGGGGGGGTCGGTAGGACTGAAGCTTTCTTT. Translated: CRGAIGGVGRTEAFF.

This clone has only one observation. This chain links TRBV2 with TRBJ2-5, with 11 nucleotides matching TRBD2. CDR3 length equals 14 residues. The junction had 6 bases not matched to a gene; V was cut back by 7 bases and J by 5 bases. Germline lookup yields CDR1 SNHLY and CDR2 FYNNEI. The CDR3 sequence is CASNLAGGRETQYF. The CDR3 nucleotides are TGTGCCAGCAACCTAGCGGGAGGCCGGGAGACCCAGTACTTC.

This chain uses TRBV5-6 with TRBJ1-4; D remains ambiguous. With 4 bases removed from V and 8 bases from J, the gap between germline ends came to 15 bases. Germline CDR1 SGHDT, CDR2 YYEEEE. The CDR3 extends over 14 amino acids. As DNA, the CDR3 is TGTGCCAGCAGCGCCCAATACTTGGAGGAAAAACTGTTTTTT. As protein: CASSAQYLEEKLFF.

The rearrangement links TRBV19 to TRBJ2-5, with 11 positions matching TRBD2. The CDR3 length is 15 residues. Per the germline V gene, CDR1 is LNHDA and CDR2 is SQIVND (reference sequence). Germline trimming cut 3 bases from V and 5 bases from J; bases unmatched to any gene: 5. This CDR3 reads CASSITSGGRETQYF. CDR3 nucleotide sequence: TGTGCCAGTAGTATCACTAGCGGGGGAAGGGAGACCCAGTACTTC.

The rearrangement joins TRBV6-5 to TRBJ2-5; 11 bases are a match to TRBD1. The CDR3 consists of 15 residues. Germline V gene lookup returns CDR1 MNHEY and CDR2 SVGAGI. Trimming cost V 6 bases and J 5 bases; bases outside gene matches: 8. The CDR3 sequence is CASRRGQGAVETQYF. The CDR3 bases are TGTGCCAGCAGGAGAGGACAGGGGGCCGTGGAGACCCAGTACTTC.

The chain uses TRBV5-3 and TRBJ1-1; a weak D match, TRBD1 (6 bases). TRBV5-3 has ORF status, its function being uncertain. V lost 0 bases to trimming and J lost 6 bases, with 9 bases between them. The length of the CDR3 is 13 residues. CDR3 sequence reads: CARSLGGGAEAFF. The CDR3 DNA is TGTGCCAGAAGCTTGGGAGGGGGAGCTGAAGCTTTCTTT.

V usage is TRBV27 and J usage is TRBJ1-3; D gene unclear. The CDR3 has 15 amino acids. Per the germline V gene, CDR1 is MNHEY and CDR2 is SMNVEV (reference sequence). V was cut by 3 bases and J by 2 bases, with 11 bases left in between. The CDR3 spells CASSLAWGAGNTIYF. Here the CDR3 DNA reads TGTGCCAGCAGTTTGGCTTGGGGAGCTGGAAACACCATATATTTT.

This clone was seen only a few times. V and J are TRBV6-4 and TRBJ2-2, with 7 bases that match TRBD1. The CDR3 has 14 residues. Trimming removed 8 bases from V and 3 bases from J; junction bases left unmatched: 6. Germline assignment: CDR1 MRHNA and CDR2 SNTAGT. CDR3 region: CASSSGTDTGELFF. CDR3 in DNA: TGTGCCAGCTCCTCCGGGACAGACACCGGGGAGCTGTTTTTT.

The V gene is TRBV7-2, the J gene TRBJ2-1; 14 bases match TRBD2. CDR3 length: 18 amino acids. The germline V gene has CDR1 SGHTA and CDR2 FQGNSA. V was pared by 0 bases and J by 0 bases, with 1 base of the junction left unmatched. CDR3 protein: CASSLAGTSGSSYNEQFF. Written as DNA, the CDR3 is TGTGCCAGCAGCTTAGCGGGGACTAGCGGGAGCTCCTACAATGAGCAGTTCTTC.

The V gene is TRBV6-6, the J gene TRBJ1-2; TRBD1 matches 7 bases. V gave up 3 bases and J gave up 3 bases; unmatched junction bases: 7. The CDR3 runs to 15 residues. The germline V gene has CDR1 MNHNY and CDR2 SVGAGI (reference sequence). CDR3 sequence: CASSYFRGRDYGYTF. The CDR3, as DNA: TGTGCCAGCAGTTATTTTAGGGGGCGCGACTATGGCTACACCTTC.

The J gene is TRBJ2-7, the V gene TRBV4-2, with TRBD2 matching 11 bases. V was pared by 3 bases and J by 6 bases, with 7 bases of the junction left unmatched. CDR3 length: 15 residues. Germline values: CDR1 LGHNA, CDR2 YNFKEQ. CDR3 sequence reads: CASSQPGLADGEQYF. DNA of the CDR3: TGTGCCAGCAGCCAGCCGGGACTAGCGGACGGCGAGCAGTACTTC.

The chain recombines TRBV5-1 with TRBJ2-7; perhaps TRBD2 as D (6 bases). The germline CDR1 and CDR2 sequences are SGHRS and YFSETQ. CDR3 length: 13 residues. V gave up 4 bases and J gave up 7 bases, with 15 bases separating them. The CDR3: CASSQGLVGEQYF. CDR3 bases: TGCGCCAGCAGCCAGGGACTCGTGGGAGAGCAGTACTTC. Supplemented by reference TRBV5-1 and TRBJ2-7, the full variable domain reads KAGVTQTPRYLIKTRGQQVTLSCSPISGHRSVSWYQQTPGQGLQFLFEYFSETQRNKGNFPGRFSGRQFSNSRSEMNVSTLELGDSALYLCASSQGLVGEQYFGPGTRLTVT.

This rearrangement joins TRBV19 to TRBJ2-1; TRBD2 aligns across 12 bases. J gave up 7 bases and V 1 base, and 2 bases lay outside the gene matches. The V gene's germline CDR1 is LNHDA and CDR2 SQIVND (reference sequence). The CDR3 is 15 residues long. CDR3 coding DNA: TGTGCCAGTAGTATAGGGCTAGCGGGGGGGAATGAGCAGTTCTTC. Its translation is CASSIGLAGGNEQFF.